Detailed here is one T cell receptor (beta chain). No antigen is known for it. The record has no base qualities; no much larger clone is one base away. The data derive from a study of siplizumab effects on memory and regulatory T cells (dated by TCRdb to about 2019). As for the study more broadly: The effect of the anti-CD2 antibody siplizumab on alloreactive T-cell subsets was examined in allogeneic mixed lymphocyte reactions constructed from human PBMCs. General findings and caveats noted by the study authors: In reactions with siplizumab, an average of about 62% of mappable alloreactive CD4+ clones were Treg-derived, compared with around 30% in control reactions. About 80-97% of proliferating CD4+ or CD8+ clones could not be given a naive or memory phenotype. Siplizumab significantly reduced the cumulative frequency of alloreactive sequences traceable to unstimulated CD4+ memory T cells. Sequences below about 10^-5 frequency were poorly captured, so only a minor fraction of alloreactive clones could be mapped to unstimulated subsets. No functional confirmation was obtained for the suppressive function of proliferating Tregs from siplizumab cultures. Compared with memory T cells, unstimulated naive T cells appeared more diverse, and naive cells seemed to make a substantial contribution to the alloresponse.

Sorted unstimulated T cells and proliferating T cells recovered from mixed lymphocyte reactions were subjected to TCRbeta CDR3 sequencing. Fresh whole blood from approximately 10 HLA-typed healthy donors was used to isolate PBMCs. To map where alloreactive clones came from, unstimulated CD4+ non-regulatory T cells were FACS-sorted. The germline V gene gives CDR1 as MDHEN and CDR2 as SYDVKM. V drops 2 bases and J drops 3 bases, leaving 17 bases in between. The CDR3, cysteine through phenylalanine, is 16 amino acids long. The only DNA kept is the CDR3, 48 bases in frame from the first base. The library was prepared using the immunoSEQ multiplex PCR assay. Some 9.9 x 10^4 TCR templates per sample were assayed by the deep sequencing platform. Genomic DNA extracted from sorted T cells was used for TCRbeta CDR3 sequencing. Regarding the original processing steps: The R programming language was used for the clonal analysis of the TCRbeta CDR3 data. Unstimulated samples were compared with post-reaction CFSE-low samples to define alloreactive CD4+ and CD8+ clones. Regulatory or non-regulatory origin of alloreactive CD4+ clones was assigned by matching sequences to the sorted unstimulated Treg and non-Treg repertoires. This immuneACCESS table, as held by TCRdb, lists in-frame sequences with V and J called but not all clones. Of the missing ones, under half trace to an unresolved V gene in checked studies; the others have no known cause. The V and J calls and clone size were taken over from that table, and D and trimming were inferred from the DNA. The sample has approximately 98,000 clones on record, around 94% of them singletons. Of the sample, around 1.5% falls within the top ten clones.

The sequenced material came from non-Treg CD4+ T cells sorted from blood. The cell subset or site label on this specimen signifies: FACS-sorted unstimulated CD4+ non-regulatory T cells. This clonotype was obtained from a human donor in good health. Here the chain combines TRBV28 and TRBJ2-7; a tentative D call is TRBD2 (5 bases match). The CDR3 region reads CASSLTGGAESYEQYF. Here is the DNA: TGTGCCAGCAGTTTAACTGGAGGAGCGGAAAGCTACGAGCAGTACTTC.